This TCR beta chain originates from a study of early T cells in non-severe SARS-CoV-2 infection. Study outcomes and limitations: The matching step, a VDJdb search, favored anti-spike CD8 responses and missed private and CD4 specificities.

On this clonotype: The antigen remains undetermined.

Per the germline V gene, CDR1 is DFQATT and CDR2 is SNEGSKA (reference sequence). This CDR3 spans 15 amino acids. Trimming removed 1 base from V and 1 base from J; junction bases left unmatched: 2. TCRdb itself ran the 5' RACE reads through MiXCR, one entry per CDR3 protein. In the table there are 100,000 to 120,000 distinct CDR3 sequences, over 10% of which are singletons. The chain employs TRBV20-1 and TRBJ2-1, with TRBD2 matching over 9 bases. This sequence originates from an adult who was a healthcare worker with PCR-confirmed SARS-CoV-2 infection or an uninfected control (not recorded which). Sequenced: whole blood. The CDR3 sequence: CSARGREGSYNEQFF. DNA of the CDR3: TGCAGTGCTAGAGGGCGGGAGGGTTCCTACAATGAGCAGTTCTTC.